This paragraph covers one T cell receptor beta chain sequence. Its target is not known. These data come from a study of identical twins' blood T cells. Study-level findings and limits: Mainly, cloneset size products determined shared clonotypes, twins included.

Each TCR cDNA library carried sample-specific barcodes on both ends. Original methodology: Each library had about 2 to 4 million CDR3 reads and about 100,000 to nearly 550,000 clonotypes. TCRdb analysed the 5' RACE reads with MiXCR anew, one entry per CDR3 protein. The V and J calls shown here were made by TCRdb, not taken from the authors' results. The sample holds hundreds of thousands of distinct CDR3 sequences, roughly 30% seen once. Germline V gives CDR1 SGHTA, CDR2 FQGNSA. V was cut by 5 bases and J by 0 bases, with 13 bases left in between. The CDR3 length is 15 residues. The three twin pairs were reared together, likely meeting the same infections.

V usage is TRBV7-2 and J usage is TRBJ1-1; D unclear. The material sequenced was PBMCs. This TCR was recovered from a woman aged 18-55 years in good health. CDR3 amino acids: CASSRRTEVNTEAFF. The CDR3 bases are TGTGCCAGCAGCCGTCGAACAGAGGTGAACACTGAAGCTTTCTTT.